Listed here are 9 T cell receptor beta chains from one sample, sequenced in a study of Graves' ophthalmopathy and Graves' hyperthyroidism. TCR beta CDR3 amplification used RNA transcripts. RT-PCR was first run with HTBI primers, then multiplex PCR in a second round. TCRdb passed the multiplex PCR reads through MiXCR, listing each CDR3 protein once. The table lists roughly 610,000 distinct CDR3 sequences, about 20% of them singletons. Sequencing was done on a sample of peripheral blood. These receptors were taken from a woman younger than 35 with stable Graves' hyperthyroidism. Some clones in this sample may be carry-over from other donors' samples.

This clonotype was seen just once. Given a much more abundant clone one base away, this may be a read error. No conserved phenylalanine or tryptophan is present at the end of the CDR3, so a read error is the likely explanation. The chain carries TRBV30 and TRBJ1-5; TRBD1 matches 9 bases. After removal of 8 bases from V and 6 bases from J, the junction contained 5 bases not matched to a gene. CDR3 length: 12 amino acids. The germline gives CDR1 GTSNPN, CDR2 SVGIG (reference sequence). CDR3 DNA: TGTGCCGCCGACAGGGGGGGTCAGCCCCAGCATCTT. Translating gives CAADRGGQPQHL.

This clonotype was detected many times. The V call is TRBV20-1, the J call TRBJ2-2, with D possibly being TRBD2 (6 bases). Trimming cost V 3 bases and J 0 bases, with 8 bases left between them. Germline CDR1 reads DFQATT; CDR2 reads SNEGSKA (reference sequence). This CDR3 has 14 residues. This chain's CDR3 is CSAREGANTGELFF. The CDR3 coding sequence is TGCAGTGCTAGGGAGGGCGCGAACACCGGGGAGCTGTTTTTT.

This clonotype was recorded at least ten times. The chain has TRBV28 and TRBJ1-2; 7 positions agree with TRBD1. Germline lookup yields CDR1 MDHEN and CDR2 SYDVKM. The CDR3 runs 13 residues. Losses at the gene ends were 3 bases for V and 8 bases for J; bases not matched to a gene: 6. This CDR3 is CASSFRGGDGYTF. Written as DNA, the CDR3 is TGTGCCAGCAGTTTTCGAGGGGGCGACGGCTACACCTTC.

This clonotype came up once. One end of the junction varies from germline; a read error may be responsible. This chain connects TRBV6-2 or TRBV6-3 to TRBJ1-2; D unresolved. The length of the CDR3 is 17 residues. Germline CDR1 MNHEY, CDR2 SVGEGT. CDR3 residues: CASSYPSTSLGRNGYTF. The CDR3 bases are TGTGCCAGCAGTTACCCCTCTACGTCGCTGGGGAGGAATGGTTACACCTTC.

This clonotype was counted many times. This chain joins TRBV6-1 and TRBJ1-1; no firm D call. This CDR3 has 13 residues. Germline V gene data show CDR1 as MNHNS and CDR2 as SASEGT. The V end lost 2 bases, the J end lost 11 bases, and 15 bases lay between the germline ends. The DNA of the CDR3 is TGTGCCAGCAGTGAAATGGTCTGGGATAGGGCTTTCTTT. Residues: CASSEMVWDRAFF.

This clonotype has ten or more counts. The V and J genes are TRBV2 and TRBJ1-5; D is possibly TRBD1 (5 bases). This CDR3 contains 14 residues. In germline, CDR1 is SNHLY, CDR2 FYNNEI. The V end was cut by 6 bases, the J end by 0 bases, with 9 bases between. The CDR3 DNA is TGTGCCAGCAGCTGGGACCATAGCAATCAGCCCCAGCATTTT. Amino acid sequence: CASSWDHSNQPQHF.

This clonotype was seen a few times. The junction departs from the called germline gene at one end, perhaps through a read error. V is TRBV7-9 and J is TRBJ2-4; D tentatively reads TRBD1 or TRBD2 (5 bases each). The CDR3 loop spans 13 amino acids. CDR1 and CDR2 (germline): SEHNR, FQNEAQ (reference sequence). CDR3 sequence reads: CASVPGAKNIKYF. The CDR3 DNA follows: TGTGCCAGCGTACCCGGGGCCAAAAACATTAAGTACTTC.

The chain recombines TRBV10-3 with TRBJ1-1; maybe TRBD1 (5 bases). CDR1 and CDR2 from the germline V gene are ENHRY and SYGVKD. Between the trimmed V and J ends, which lost 4 bases and 6 bases, there was a span of 12 bases. This CDR3 has 13 residues. CDR3 region: CAISGQLGPEAFF. DNA for the CDR3: TGTGCCATCAGTGGACAGTTAGGGCCTGAAGCTTTCTTT.

In this sample, this clonotype turned up a few times. This chain joins TRBV10-3 and TRBJ2-7, with a possible D match to TRBD2 (6 bases). Per the germline V gene, CDR1 is ENHRY and CDR2 is SYGVKD. The CDR3 loop spans 14 amino acids. V was pared by 3 bases and J by 0 bases, with 9 bases between. The CDR3 sequence: CAISDDGSSYEQYF. The CDR3 DNA reads TGTGCCATCAGTGACGACGGGAGCTCCTACGAGCAGTACTTC.